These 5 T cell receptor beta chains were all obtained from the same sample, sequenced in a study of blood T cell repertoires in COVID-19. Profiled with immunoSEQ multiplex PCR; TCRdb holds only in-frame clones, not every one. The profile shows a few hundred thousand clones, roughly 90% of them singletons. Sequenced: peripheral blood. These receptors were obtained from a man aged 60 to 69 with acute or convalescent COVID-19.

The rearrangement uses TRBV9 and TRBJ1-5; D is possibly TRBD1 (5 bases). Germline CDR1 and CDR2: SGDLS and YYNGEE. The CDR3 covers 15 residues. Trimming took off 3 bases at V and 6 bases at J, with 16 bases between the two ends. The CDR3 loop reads CASSAGAGVSQPQHF. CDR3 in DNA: TGTGCCAGCAGCGCCGGAGCGGGGGTTAGTCAGCCCCAGCATTTT. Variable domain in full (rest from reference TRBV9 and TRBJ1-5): DSGVTQTPKHLITATGQRVTLRCSPRSGDLSVYWYQQSLDQGLQFLIQYYNGEERAKGNILERFSAQQFPDLHSELNLSSLELGDSALYFCASSAGAGVSQPQHFGDGTRLSIL.

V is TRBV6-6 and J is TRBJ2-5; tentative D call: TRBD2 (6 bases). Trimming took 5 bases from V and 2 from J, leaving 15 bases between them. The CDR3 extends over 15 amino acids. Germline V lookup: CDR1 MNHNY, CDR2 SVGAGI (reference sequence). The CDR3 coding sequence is TGTGCCAGCAGTCCCCCCGGGAGAAATCAAGAGACCCAGTACTTC. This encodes CASSPPGRNQETQYF.

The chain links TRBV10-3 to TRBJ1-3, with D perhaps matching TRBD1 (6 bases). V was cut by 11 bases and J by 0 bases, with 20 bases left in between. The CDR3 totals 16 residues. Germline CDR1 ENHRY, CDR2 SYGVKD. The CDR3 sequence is CAAHPGTRSSGNTIYF. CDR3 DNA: TGTGCCGCTCATCCCGGGACAAGAAGCTCTGGAAACACCATATATTTT.

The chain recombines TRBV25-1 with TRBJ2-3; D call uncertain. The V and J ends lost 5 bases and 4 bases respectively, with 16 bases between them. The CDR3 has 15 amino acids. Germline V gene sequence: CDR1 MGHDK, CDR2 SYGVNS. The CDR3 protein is CASSKTDPRADTQYF. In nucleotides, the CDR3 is TGTGCCAGCAGTAAGACGGATCCACGGGCAGATACGCAGTATTTT.

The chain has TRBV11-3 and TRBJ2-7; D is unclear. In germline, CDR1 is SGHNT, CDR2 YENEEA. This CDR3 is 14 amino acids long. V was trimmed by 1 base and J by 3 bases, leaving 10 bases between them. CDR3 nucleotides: TGTGCCAGCAGCTTAGCCAGGTTCCACTACGAGCAGTACTTC. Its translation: CASSLARFHYEQYF.